Below, 14 T cell receptor beta chains from the same sample are listed, as sequenced in a study of T cells in localized non-small cell lung cancer. Sequencing used immunoSEQ multiplex PCR; TCRdb keeps in-frame clones, though not all of them. In the table there are tens of thousands of clones, more than 75% of which are singletons. Sample: peripheral blood, taken before any cancer treatment. The receptors come from a male donor at least 60 years old with stage III lung adenocarcinoma.

The gene calls are TRBV10-3 and TRBJ1-3, with D possibly being TRBD1 (6 bases). The CDR3 totals 13 residues. V lost 6 bases and J lost 0, with 6 bases in between. In germline, CDR1 is ENHRY, CDR2 SYGVKD. The DNA of the CDR3 is TGTGCCATCAGGGACAGCTCTGGAAACACCATATATTTT. Protein: CAIRDSSGNTIYF.

The chain employs TRBV4-2 and TRBJ2-3, with a weak D call TRBD1 (7 bases). Trimming took 1 base from V and 6 from J, leaving 17 bases between them. CDR3 length: 16 amino acids. Germline CDR1 is LGHNA and CDR2 is YNFKEQ. CDR3 in DNA: TGTGCCAGCAGCCAAGGCGGATCAGGGGGGTGGGATACGCAGTATTTT. It translates to CASSQGGSGGWDTQYF.

The chain recombines TRBV2 with TRBJ2-7, with D tentatively TRBD2 (5 bases). The V end lost 7 bases, the J end lost 4 bases, and 20 bases lay between the germline ends. Per germline, CDR1 SNHLY and CDR2 FYNNEI. The CDR3 loop spans 15 amino acids. The CDR3 sequence is CASNGERGLGYEQYF. DNA for the CDR3: TGTGCCAGCAACGGAGAACGGGGATTGGGGTACGAGCAGTACTTC.

The chain has TRBV5-8 and TRBJ1-1; the D gene is possibly TRBD1 (5 bases). Germline CDR1 reads SGHTS; CDR2 reads YDEGEE. The ends were cut back, 5 bases at V and 2 bases at J, with 7 bases in the middle. The CDR3 is 12 amino acids. DNA of the CDR3: TGTGCCAGCAGGGGGGTTAACACTGAAGCTTTCTTT. Encoded protein: CASRGVNTEAFF.

This chain joins TRBV5-4 and TRBJ2-5, with D uncertain. The CDR3 length is 14 residues. CDR1 is SGHNT, CDR2 YYREEE, per germline (reference sequence). The V gene lost 3 bases and the J gene lost 2 bases, with 11 bases spanning the gap. In DNA, the CDR3 is TGTGCCAGCAGCTCCCCCACAGATCAAGAGACCCAGTACTTC. As protein: CASSSPTDQETQYF.

This chain uses TRBV29-1 with TRBJ2-3; 8 nucleotides match TRBD1. The CDR3 is made up of 11 amino acids. Germline trimming cut 7 bases from V and 4 bases from J; bases unmatched to any gene: 1. CDR1 is SQVTM, CDR2 ANQGSEA, per germline. The CDR3 DNA is TGCAGCGCACAGGGGGCAGATACGCAGTATTTT. Encoded protein: CSAQGADTQYF.

The genes are TRBV5-8 and TRBJ2-5, with D maybe TRBD1 (7 bases). Germline-derived CDR1 and CDR2 are SGHTS and YDEGEE. V was clipped by 2 bases and J by 5 bases, with 16 bases between them. The CDR3 has 15 amino acids. The CDR3 nucleotides read TGTGCCAGCAGCTTCTACAGGGCGGGACAGGAGACCCAGTACTTC. The encoded protein is CASSFYRAGQETQYF.

DNA for the CDR3: TGTGCCAGCAGCTTTCCGGGACAGGGGGCCTACGAGCAGTACTTC. Protein: CASSFPGQGAYEQYF. J is TRBJ2-7 and V is TRBV5-6; TRBD1 aligns across 11 bases. With 2 bases clipped from V and 2 bases from J, the junction kept 3 bases outside the gene matches. The V gene's germline CDR1 is SGHDT and CDR2 YYEEEE. This CDR3 has 15 amino acids.

The rearrangement links TRBV19 to TRBJ1-1; a possible D gene is TRBD1 (6 bases). The ends were cut back, 6 bases at V and 3 bases at J, with 14 bases in the middle. This CDR3 is built from 14 residues. Germline V gene data show CDR1 as LNHDA and CDR2 as SQIVND (reference sequence). Written as DNA, the CDR3 is TGTGCCAGTAGCCGGGAGGGGGTATACACTGAAGCTTTCTTT. Encoded protein: CASSREGVYTEAFF.

This clone was picked up one time. V usage is TRBV7-9 and J usage is TRBJ1-1, with D unresolved. The CDR3 runs 13 residues. Germline V gene lookup returns CDR1 SEHNR and CDR2 FQNEAQ (reference sequence). V gave up 1 base and J gave up 3 bases, with 6 bases separating them. The CDR3 spells CASSLEEDTEAFF. The CDR3 DNA reads TGTGCCAGCAGCTTAGAGGAGGACACTGAAGCTTTCTTT. The complete variable domain, with remaining parts taken from reference TRBV7-9 and TRBJ1-1, reads DTGVSQNPRHKITKRGQNVTFRCDPISEHNRLYWYRQTLGQGPEFLTYFQNEAQLEKSRLLSDRFSAERPKGSFSTLEIQRTEQGDSAMYLCASSLEEDTEAFFGQGTRLTVV.

CDR3 sequence reads: CASRTNTEAFF. DNA for the CDR3: TGTGCCAGCCGGACGAACACTGAAGCTTTCTTT. The chain recombines TRBV28 with TRBJ1-1; D not certain. CDR1 and CDR2 (germline): MDHEN, SYDVKM. V was cut by 8 bases and J by 1 base, with 5 bases left in between. CDR3 length: 11 amino acids.

This chain links TRBV29-1 with TRBJ1-1; the D is unclear. Trimming took off 3 bases at V and 2 bases at J, with 7 bases between the two ends. There are 12 residues in the CDR3. CDR1 SQVTM and CDR2 ANQGSEA come from the germline V gene. The CDR3, as DNA: TGCAGCGTTGACAGTATAAACACTGAAGCTTTCTTT. This gives the protein CSVDSINTEAFF.

This clone was picked up one time. The chain recombines TRBV5-5 with TRBJ1-1; 8 positions match TRBD1. CDR1 and CDR2 (germline): SGHKS, YYEKEE (reference sequence). V dropped 3 bases and J dropped 4; count of bases not matched to a gene: 5. The CDR3 contains 14 residues. This chain's CDR3 is CASSSQGAGTEAFF. The DNA for the CDR3 is TGTGCCAGCAGCTCTCAGGGGGCGGGCACTGAAGCTTTCTTT.

The chain links TRBV11-3 to TRBJ2-7; the D gene is possibly TRBD2 (5 bases). V lost 5 bases and J 3 bases, leaving 11 bases between the germline ends. Germline V gene lookup returns CDR1 SGHNT and CDR2 YENEEA. This CDR3 region has 13 residues. The CDR3 is CASSPGMIYEQYF. The CDR3 region has the DNA TGTGCCAGCAGCCCCGGGATGATCTACGAGCAGTACTTC.